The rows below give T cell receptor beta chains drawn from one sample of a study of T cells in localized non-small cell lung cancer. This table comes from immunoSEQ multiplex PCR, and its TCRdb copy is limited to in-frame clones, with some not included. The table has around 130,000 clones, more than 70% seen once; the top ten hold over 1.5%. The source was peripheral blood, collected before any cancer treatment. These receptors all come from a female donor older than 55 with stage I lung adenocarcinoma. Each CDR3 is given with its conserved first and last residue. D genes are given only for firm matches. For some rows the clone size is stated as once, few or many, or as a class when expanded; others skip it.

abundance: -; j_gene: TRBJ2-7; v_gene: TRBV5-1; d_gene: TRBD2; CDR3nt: TGCGCCAGCCCCATAGCGGGATGGTGTCTAATGGAGCAGTACTTC; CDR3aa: CASPIAGWCLMEQYF
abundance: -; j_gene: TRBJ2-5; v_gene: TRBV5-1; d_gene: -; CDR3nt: TGCGCCAGCAGCTTGGCGGGGGCTAAAGAGACCCAGTACTTC; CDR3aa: CASSLAGAKETQYF
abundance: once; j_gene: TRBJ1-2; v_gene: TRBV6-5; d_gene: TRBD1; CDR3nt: TGTGCCAGCAGTTCGGACAGGGGGCGCCGGGGCTATGGCTACACCTTC; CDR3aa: CASSSDRGRRGYGYTF
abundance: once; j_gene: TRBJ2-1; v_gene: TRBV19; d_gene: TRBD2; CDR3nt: TGTGCCGTAAGAGCGGGGCTCTACAATGAGCAGTTCTTC; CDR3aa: CAVRAGLYNEQFF
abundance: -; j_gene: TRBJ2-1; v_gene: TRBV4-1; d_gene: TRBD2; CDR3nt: TGCGCCAGCAGCCAAGGAAGGCTAGCGGGAGGGTATGAGCAGTTCTTC; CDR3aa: CASSQGRLAGGYEQFF
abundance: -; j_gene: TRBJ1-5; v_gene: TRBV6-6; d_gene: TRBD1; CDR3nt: TGTGCCAGCAGTCCGACAGGGGGCATCGATCAGCCCCAGCATTTT; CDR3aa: CASSPTGGIDQPQHF
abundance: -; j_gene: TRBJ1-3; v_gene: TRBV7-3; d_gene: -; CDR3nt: TGTGCCAGCAGCTTAGCGCATGGGGGGAGTCAAGTTGGAAACACCATATATTTT; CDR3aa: CASSLAHGGSQVGNTIYF
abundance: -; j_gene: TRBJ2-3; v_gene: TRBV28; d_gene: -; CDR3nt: TGTGCCAGCAGTGGACAGTTTAGCACAGATACGCAGTATTTT; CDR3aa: CASSGQFSTDTQYF
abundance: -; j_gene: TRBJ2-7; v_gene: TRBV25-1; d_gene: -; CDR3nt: TGTGCCAGCAGTGACCCGGGAACCTACGAGCAGTACTTC; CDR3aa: CASSDPGTYEQYF
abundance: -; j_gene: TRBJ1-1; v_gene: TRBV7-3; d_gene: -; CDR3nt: TGTGCCAGCAGCCCCTACCCAAGGGGGGAGACTGAAGCTTTCTTT; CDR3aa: CASSPYPRGETEAFF
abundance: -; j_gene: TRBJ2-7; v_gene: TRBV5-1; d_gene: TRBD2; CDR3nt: TGCGCCAGCAGCTTAAGCGGGGCTAGCTCCTACGAGCAGTACTTC; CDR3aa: CASSLSGASSYEQYF
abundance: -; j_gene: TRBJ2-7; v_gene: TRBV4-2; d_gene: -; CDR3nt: TGTGCCAGCAGCCAAGATCGGGAAGTATACGAGCAGTACTTC; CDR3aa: CASSQDREVYEQYF
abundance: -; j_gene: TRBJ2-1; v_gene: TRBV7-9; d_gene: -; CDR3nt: TGTGCCAGCAATCCCACGACCAGGGGTCATGAGCAGTTCTTC; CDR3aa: CASNPTTRGHEQFF